This T cell receptor beta chain was identified during a study of healthy donors' naive CD4 and CD8 T cells. The CDR3 covers 14 residues. Germline V lookup: CDR1 MDHEN, CDR2 SYDVKM. The ends lost 6 bases at V and 4 bases at J; junction bases unmatched: 6. Starting from approximately 500 ng of total RNA, TCR libraries were made with linear amplification. TCRdb redid the calling of the reads with MiXCR, one entry per CDR3 protein. Among approximately 200,000 distinct CDR3 sequences, about four fifths were seen once, and the ten largest hold approximately 2.5%. Remarks on this clonotype: Its antigen is as yet unknown.

Findings and limits, study-wide: Negatively charged CDR3s marked CD8+ lineage; positively charged CDR3s marked CD4+ lineage. Most V and J genes were reportedly biased between naive CD4+ and CD8+ cells.

The sequenced sample consisted of naive CD4+ and CD8+ T cells sorted from blood, pooled from several donors. This chain links TRBV28 with TRBJ2-7, with 10 positions matching TRBD1. This sequence originates from a pool of human donors in good health; the sample pools cells from several healthy donors. The CDR3 nucleotides read TGTGCCAGCAGGCCACCGGGACAGGGGTACGAGCAGTACTTC. This sequence encodes CASRPPGQGYEQYF.